A selection of T cell receptor beta chains follows, all from one sample in a study of cytomegalovirus exposure and HLA in healthy donors. Some clones are missing from TCRdb's copy, which holds only in-frame ones; the method was immunoSEQ multiplex PCR. The sample has about 82,000 clones; less than 85% are singletons. The material sequenced was PBMCs. Receptors were obtained from a human donor in good health. CDR3s include the opening cysteine and the closing phenylalanine or tryptophan. Fields, in order: CDR3 DNA, CDR3 protein, J gene, D gene, clone size, V gene, CDR3 length. A D gene is named only where the DNA matches it firmly. Expanded clones get a size class; other rows say once, few or many, or leave the size out.

TGTGCCAGCAGTTCACAGGGCCGGGACACTGAAGCTTTCTTT | CASSSQGRDTEAFF | TRBJ1-1 | - | few | TRBV2 | 14
TGTGCCAGCAGTGAAGTCGGGGTGGGTGAGCAGTTCTTC | CASSEVGVGEQFF | TRBJ2-1 | - | - | TRBV6-5 | 13
TGTGCCAGCAGGGCGAACAGGAACACTGAAGCTTTCTTT | CASRANRNTEAFF | TRBJ1-1 | - | few | TRBV2 | 13
TGCGCCAGCAGCCAAGAAAGCACGACCGTAACTAGTGAAAAACTGTTTTTT | CASSQESTTVTSEKLFF | TRBJ1-4 | - | - | TRBV4-1 | 17
TGTGCCAGCTCACCAGGGCAGCACTCTGGAAACACCATATATTTT | CASSPGQHSGNTIYF | TRBJ1-3 | - | - | TRBV18 | 15
TGTGCCAGCAGCTTAAGTACCGGACTGAGCTATGGCTACACCTTC | CASSLSTGLSYGYTF | TRBJ1-2 | - | - | TRBV7-9 | 15
TGTGCCTGGCGACGTCCGGGAGGGAAGAACACTGAAGCTTTCTTT | CAWRRPGGKNTEAFF | TRBJ1-1 | - | - | TRBV30 | 15
TGTGCCAGCATCACGGACGCTGAGGGCACTGAAGCTTTCTTT | CASITDAEGTEAFF | TRBJ1-1 | - | - | TRBV6-5 | 14
TGTGCCAGCAGCTCAACTAGCGGGGGGGCCCATGAGCAGTTCTTC | CASSSTSGGAHEQFF | TRBJ2-1 | TRBD2 | - | TRBV7-2 | 15
TGTGCCAGCTCACCTCAGGACAGGGCGAACACTGAAGCTTTCTTT | CASSPQDRANTEAFF | TRBJ1-1 | TRBD1 | - | TRBV18 | 15
TGTGCCATCAGTAGGACAGGGTTCGAATCGGAGCAGTACTTC | CAISRTGFESEQYF | TRBJ2-7 | TRBD1 | - | TRBV10-3 | 14
TGTGCCAGCAGCCCGACTCAGGGTGAGCAGTACTTC | CASSPTQGEQYF | TRBJ2-7 | - | - | TRBV7-6 | 12
TGTGCCAGCAGCCGAACCGGGACAGAGAACACTGAAGCTTTCTTT | CASSRTGTENTEAFF | TRBJ1-1 | TRBD1 | - | TRBV16 | 15
TGCGCCAGCAGCCTCGGACAGGGAGACTATGGCTACACCTTC | CASSLGQGDYGYTF | TRBJ1-2 | TRBD1 | - | TRBV5-1 | 14
TGCGCCAGCCGCAAGCATGCGGACTACGAGCAGTACTTC | CASRKHADYEQYF | TRBJ2-7 | - | - | TRBV10-2 | 13
TGTGCCAGTAGTATACTAGCGGGGGCGAGCTCCTACAATGAGCAGTTCTTC | CASSILAGASSYNEQFF | TRBJ2-1 | TRBD2 | - | TRBV19 | 17
TGTGCCAGCAGCTCCCGGCGGGGGGGCTCCTACAATGAGCAGTTCTTC | CASSSRRGGSYNEQFF | TRBJ2-1 | TRBD2 | once | TRBV13 | 16
TGTGCCACCCGACAGGGATTCGGCACTGAAGCTTTCTTT | CATRQGFGTEAFF | TRBJ1-1 | TRBD1 | few | TRBV6-6 | 13
TGTGCCAGCAGCTTCAGGAACTATGGCTACACCTTC | CASSFRNYGYTF | TRBJ1-2 | - | - | TRBV5-8 | 12
TGTGCCAGCAGCTCGCCAGGGGCGCCGGGAAACACCATATATTTT | CASSSPGAPGNTIYF | TRBJ1-3 | - | - | TRBV7-2 | 15
TGTGCCTGGAGTGTACCGAGAGCCCGTTACTCCTACGAGCAGTACTTC | CAWSVPRARYSYEQYF | TRBJ2-7 | - | - | TRBV30 | 16
TGTGCCAGCAGCTTATCGGCGGGGTACGAGCAGTACTTC | CASSLSAGYEQYF | TRBJ2-7 | - | - | TRBV7-6 | 13
TGCGCCAGCAGCCGGACAGGACCCTCCTACGAGCAGTACTTC | CASSRTGPSYEQYF | TRBJ2-7 | TRBD1 | few | TRBV4-1 | 14
TGTGCCAGCAGTGGACAGGGGGCTAACTATGGCTACACCTTC | CASSGQGANYGYTF | TRBJ1-2 | TRBD1 | - | TRBV2 | 14
TGTGCCAGCAGTGGGGGAGTGCTAGCGGGAAGCTCCTACGAGCAGTACTTC | CASSGGVLAGSSYEQYF | TRBJ2-7 | TRBD2 | once | TRBV6-1 | 17
TGTGCCAGCAGTTGGGACAGTTTAGGCCAGCCCCAGCATTTT | CASSWDSLGQPQHF | TRBJ1-5 | TRBD1 | few | TRBV27 | 14
TGTGCCAGCAGCCCAATCAGCACCGGGGAGCTGTTTTTT | CASSPISTGELFF | TRBJ2-2 | - | - | TRBV6-6 | 13
TGTGCCTGGAAGAGAGGGGGCTTGGGAAACACCATATATTTT | CAWKRGGLGNTIYF | TRBJ1-3 | TRBD1 | - | TRBV30 | 14
TGTGCCAGCAGCTTAGGTCTGGTATCAGTTTTCTTT | CASSLGLVSVFF | TRBJ1-1 | - | - | TRBV7-8 | 12
TGTGCCAGTACTGAGACAGAGACGAACACTGAAGCTTTCTTT | CASTETETNTEAFF | TRBJ1-1 | - | - | TRBV19 | 14
TGTGCCAGCAGCCCTCCGCAGGGGATAAAGTCGGTGACCCAGTACTTC | CASSPPQGIKSVTQYF | TRBJ2-5 | - | - | TRBV11-1 | 16
TGTGCCACCAGCAGAGATTCCGGGGGGGAAACCGGGGAGCTGTTTTTT | CATSRDSGGETGELFF | TRBJ2-2 | TRBD2 | few | TRBV15 | 16
TGTGCCAGCAGTTACAAGGGACAGGGGGACGGCTACACCTTC | CASSYKGQGDGYTF | TRBJ1-2 | TRBD1 | once | TRBV6-5 | 14
TGTGCCAGCGAGGGACAGCACTATGGCTACACCTTC | CASEGQHYGYTF | TRBJ1-2 | TRBD1 | - | TRBV6-1 | 12
TGCGCCAGCAGCTTGGCCGGGACAGCGGCCTACAATGAGCAGTTCTTC | CASSLAGTAAYNEQFF | TRBJ2-1 | TRBD1 | - | TRBV5-1 | 16
TGTGCCAGCTCACCGACAGGGGGCAGGGCCAGTCAGCCCCAGCATTTT | CASSPTGGRASQPQHF | TRBJ1-5 | TRBD1 | - | TRBV18 | 16
TGTGCCAGCAGCTTGGGTGGGAGTACTAAAGGAGTAGAAAAACTGTTTTTT | CASSLGGSTKGVEKLFF | TRBJ1-4 | - | - | TRBV5-4 | 17